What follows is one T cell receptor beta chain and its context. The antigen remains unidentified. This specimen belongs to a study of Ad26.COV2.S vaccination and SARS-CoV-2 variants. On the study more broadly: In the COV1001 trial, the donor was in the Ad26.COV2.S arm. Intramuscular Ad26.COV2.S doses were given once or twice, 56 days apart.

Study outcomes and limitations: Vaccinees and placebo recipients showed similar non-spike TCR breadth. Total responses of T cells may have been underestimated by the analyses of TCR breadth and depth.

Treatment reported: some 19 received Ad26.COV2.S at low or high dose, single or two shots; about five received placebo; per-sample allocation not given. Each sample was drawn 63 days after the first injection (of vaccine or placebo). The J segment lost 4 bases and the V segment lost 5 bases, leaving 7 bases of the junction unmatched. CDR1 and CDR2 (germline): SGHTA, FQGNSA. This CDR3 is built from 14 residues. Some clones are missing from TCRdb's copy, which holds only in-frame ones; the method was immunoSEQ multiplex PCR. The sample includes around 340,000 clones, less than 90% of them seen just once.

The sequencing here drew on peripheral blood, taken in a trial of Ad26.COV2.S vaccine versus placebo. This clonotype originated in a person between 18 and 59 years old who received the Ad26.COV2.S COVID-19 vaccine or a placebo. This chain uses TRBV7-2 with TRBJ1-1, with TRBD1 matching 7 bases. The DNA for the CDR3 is TGTGCCAGCAGCCCGACAGGGTTTACCACTGAAGCTTTCTTT. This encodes CASSPTGFTTEAFF.